The 5 T cell receptor beta chains in this list originate from one sample, sequenced in a study of blood T cell repertoires in COVID-19. The protocol was immunoSEQ multiplex PCR, while the TCRdb copy is restricted to in-frame clones and leaves out a portion. The data contain about 180,000 clones, roughly 90% of them singletons. The sequencing sample was made of peripheral blood. These receptor sequences come from a man between 65 and 79 years old with active or convalescent COVID-19.

The CDR3: CASSEYLEETQYF. The CDR3 DNA reads as TGTGCCAGCAGTGAATATTTGGAGGAGACCCAGTACTTC. The chain uses TRBV25-1 and TRBJ2-5; no clear D gene. V was clipped by 0 bases and J by 5 bases, with 7 bases between them. The CDR3 totals 13 residues. Germline V gene sequence: CDR1 MGHDK, CDR2 SYGVNS.

The chain carries TRBV7-3 and TRBJ1-1; TRBD1 aligns across 8 bases. After removal of 5 bases from V and 1 base from J, the junction contained 6 bases not matched to a gene. CDR3 length: 15 residues. The germline V gene encodes CDR1 SGHTA and CDR2 FQGTGA. CDR3 DNA sequence: TGTGCCAGCAGCCGGACCGGGACAGGGAACACTGAAGCTTTCTTT. Encoded protein: CASSRTGTGNTEAFF.

The chain employs TRBV6-5 and TRBJ1-5, with 7 bases fitting TRBD1. After removal of 6 bases from V and 7 bases from J, the junction contained 6 bases not matched to a gene. The CDR3 is 13 amino acids. The V gene's germline CDR1 is MNHEY and CDR2 SVGAGI. CDR3 protein: CASRDREMQPQHF. In nucleotides, the CDR3 is TGTGCCAGCAGAGACAGGGAGATGCAGCCCCAGCATTTT.

The chain carries TRBV4-1 and TRBJ1-2; 10 positions match TRBD1. CDR3 length equals 17 residues. The trim removed 6 bases at V and 2 bases at J, leaving 12 bases unmatched. Germline CDR1 reads MGHRA; CDR2 reads YSYEKL. Here the CDR3 reads CASSLKMQGQGNYGYTF. Here the CDR3 DNA reads TGCGCCAGCAGTCTCAAGATGCAGGGACAGGGGAACTATGGCTACACCTTC.

The table lists this clone with a few counts. The rearrangement links TRBV7-9 to TRBJ2-7; D gene ambiguous. This CDR3 comprises 15 residues. The germline V gene has CDR1 SEHNR and CDR2 FQNEAQ (reference sequence). V was clipped by 1 base and J by 7 bases, with 17 bases between them. Written as DNA, the CDR3 is TGTGCCAGCAGCTTAGGGCAAGGAGCCCCTGGGGAGCAGTACTTC. As protein: CASSLGQGAPGEQYF. Based on the CDR3 plus reference TRBV7-9 and TRBJ2-7, the full variable domain is DTGVSQNPRHKITKRGQNVTFRCDPISEHNRLYWYRQTLGQGPEFLTYFQNEAQLEKSRLLSDRFSAERPKGSFSTLEIQRTEQGDSAMYLCASSLGQGAPGEQYFGPGTRLTVT.